The following is a TCR beta chain sequence with its context. What it recognizes is unknown. Other DNA sequences in the sample encode the same CDR3. The data are from a study of T cell responses to AZD1222 COVID-19 vaccine. The overall study: Second-dose schedules of about 4 or about 12 weeks were combined.

CDR3 length equals 13 residues. The ends were cut back, 2 bases at V and 2 bases at J, with 7 bases in the middle. In germline, CDR1 is MNHEY, CDR2 SVGEGT. The table came from immunoSEQ multiplex PCR; TCRdb's copy has only in-frame clones and leaves some out. The sample lists 120,000 to 150,000 clones, roughly 88% occurring once. Study outcomes and limitations: Nearly half of spike-specific TCRs reportedly target unmutated variant regions. Among AZD1222 vaccinees, only 5 to 7 were seropositive at baseline. There were mostly white British donors and more females than males, and clonal diversity was possibly underestimated.

The source was peripheral blood, collected on day 0 of AZD1222 vaccination. This chain links TRBV6-2 or TRBV6-3 with TRBJ2-7; D perhaps matches TRBD2 (6 bases). The clonotype comes from an adult in good health. The CDR3 DNA follows: TGTGCCAGCAGTTACGGCGGGACCTACGAGCAGTACTTC. Its translation: CASSYGGTYEQYF.